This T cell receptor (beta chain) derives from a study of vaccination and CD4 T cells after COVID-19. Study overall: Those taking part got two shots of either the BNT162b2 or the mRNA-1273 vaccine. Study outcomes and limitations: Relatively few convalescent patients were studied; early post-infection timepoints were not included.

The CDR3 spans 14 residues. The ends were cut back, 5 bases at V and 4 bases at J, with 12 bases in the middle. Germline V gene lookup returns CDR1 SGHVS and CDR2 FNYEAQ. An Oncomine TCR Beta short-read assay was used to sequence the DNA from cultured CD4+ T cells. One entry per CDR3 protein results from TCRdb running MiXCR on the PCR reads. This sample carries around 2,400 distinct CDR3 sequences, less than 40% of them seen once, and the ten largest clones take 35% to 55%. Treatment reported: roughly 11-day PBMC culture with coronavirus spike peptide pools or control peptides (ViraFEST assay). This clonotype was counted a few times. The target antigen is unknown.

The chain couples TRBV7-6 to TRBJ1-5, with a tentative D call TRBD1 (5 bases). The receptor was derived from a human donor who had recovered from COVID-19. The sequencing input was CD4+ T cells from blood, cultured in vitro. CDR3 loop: CASSPGGVNQPQHF. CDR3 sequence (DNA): TGTGCCAGCAGCCCCGGGGGGGTAAATCAGCCCCAGCATTTT.